The source of this T cell receptor beta chain is a study of T cell responses to AZD1222 COVID-19 vaccine. Findings of the study overall: White British ancestry dominated among donors, who included more females, and clonal diversity was possibly underestimated.

The method was immunoSEQ multiplex PCR; TCRdb's version includes in-frame clones alone and lacks a portion of them. In the table there are about 130,000 clones, just over 85% of which are singletons. The CDR3 has 15 amino acids. Germline V gives CDR1 SGHNT, CDR2 YYREEE (reference sequence). V was pared by 3 bases and J by 2 bases, with 13 bases between. As concerns this clone: Its antigen is undetermined.

Sequencing was performed on peripheral blood, taken on day 0 of AZD1222 vaccination. This clonotype originated in an adult in good health. This chain joins TRBV5-4 and TRBJ2-3; D possibly corresponds to TRBD2 (7 bases). The CDR3 loop reads CASSWRGPLTDTQYF. The CDR3 bases are TGTGCCAGCAGCTGGCGGGGGCCCCTCACAGATACGCAGTATTTT.